This entry lists 11 T cell receptor beta chains sequenced from one sample in a study of CD8+ T cells in alopecia areata. Treatment specified: oral pan-JAK inhibitor, 5-10 mg twice daily. RNA extraction was followed by reverse transcription into cDNA, which acted as the sequencing template. Clones were read by immunoSEQ multiplex PCR, and TCRdb kept only the in-frame ones, dropping some. Of about 140,000 clones in the sample, 45% to 60% were seen once. The source was CD8+ T cells sorted from blood, collected at week 4, from a patient treated with tofacitinib. Source of these receptors: a human donor with alopecia areata.

The chain joins TRBV5-6 to TRBJ2-6; D uncertain. The ends were cut back, 4 bases at V and 1 base at J, with 9 bases in the middle. CDR1 SGHDT and CDR2 YYEEEE come from the germline V gene. The CDR3 is made up of 15 amino acids. CDR3 coding DNA: TGTGCCAGCAGCCCGGTGGGGTCTGGGGCCAACGTCCTGACTTTC. Translation: CASSPVGSGANVLTF.

This clone was observed a handful of times. This chain links TRBV23-1 with TRBJ2-5; a possible D gene is TRBD2 (5 bases). TRBV23-1 counts as an open reading frame of uncertain function. V lost 5 bases, J lost 5 bases, and 15 bases lay in between. This CDR3 has 14 amino acids. In DNA, the CDR3 is TGCGCCAGCAGTTTGGCCCCCCGAGGGGAGACCCAGTACTTC. Translated: CASSLAPRGETQYF.

The CDR3 region is CASSQALTSNQPQHF. In DNA form, the CDR3 reads TGCGCCAGCAGCCAAGCCCTTACTAGCAATCAGCCCCAGCATTTT. This chain connects TRBV4-1 to TRBJ1-5; D not resolved. The CDR3 totals 15 residues. The ends were cut back, 1 base at V and 0 bases at J, with 7 bases in the middle. The germline CDR1 and CDR2 sequences are MGHRA and YSYEKL.

This clone came up once. The CDR3 DNA follows: TGCGCCAGCAGCCCCGGGTGGCAGGGGGCCAACGAGCAGTACTTC. It yields the protein CASSPGWQGANEQYF. The chain combines TRBV5-1 with TRBJ2-7; 8 nucleotides align to TRBD1. Germline CDR1 and CDR2: SGHRS and YFSETQ. The ends lost 4 bases at V and 5 bases at J; junction bases unmatched: 11. The CDR3 covers 15 residues.

This clone was seen only once. J is TRBJ1-1 and V is TRBV13; 11 nucleotides align to TRBD1. Germline-derived CDR1 and CDR2 are PRHDT and FYEKMQ (reference sequence). The length of the CDR3 is 15 residues. V gave up 4 bases and J gave up 5 bases; unmatched junction bases: 6. The chain's CDR3 is CASSSAGQGDTEAFF. DNA for the CDR3: TGTGCCAGCAGCTCCGCGGGACAGGGGGATACTGAAGCTTTCTTT.

V and J are TRBV5-6 and TRBJ2-3; TRBD2 matches 7 bases. Germline CDR1 SGHDT, CDR2 YYEEEE. The CDR3 sequence is 14 residues long. Germline trimming cut 6 bases from V and 1 base from J; bases unmatched to any gene: 5. In nucleotides, the CDR3 is TGTGCCAGCACCCATGCGGGGGGCACAGATACGCAGTATTTT. Amino acid sequence: CASTHAGGTDTQYF.

This clone has just one count. The chain is built from TRBV30 and TRBJ1-1, with D maybe TRBD1 (5 bases). This CDR3 comprises 14 residues. The germline gives CDR1 GTSNPN, CDR2 SVGIG (reference sequence). Trimming took off 0 bases at V and 1 base at J, with 9 bases between the two ends. CDR3 DNA sequence: TGTGCCTGGAGTGTCGGAACAGGGAACACTGAAGCTTTCTTT. Translating gives CAWSVGTGNTEAFF. The full variable domain, in which reference TRBV30 and TRBJ1-1 provide the parts outside the CDR3, is SQTIHQWPATLVQPVGSPLSLECTVEGTSNPNLYWYRQAAGRGLQLLFYSVGIGQISSEVPQNLSASRPQDRQFILSSKKLLLSDSGFYLCAWSVGTGNTEAFFGQGTRLTVV.

The chain couples TRBV7-8 to TRBJ2-7; D is ambiguous. The V end was cut by 2 bases, the J end by 5 bases, with 16 bases between. Germline CDR1 is SGHVS and CDR2 is FQNEAQ. The CDR3 is 15 amino acids. The CDR3: CASSLTLDIPHEQYF. The CDR3 coding sequence is TGTGCCAGCAGCTTAACCCTAGACATCCCTCACGAGCAGTACTTC.

The chain carries TRBV4-3 and TRBJ2-3, with 9 bases that match TRBD1. The germline V gene encodes CDR1 LGHNA and CDR2 YSLEER. The CDR3 length is 19 residues. J was trimmed by 5 bases and V by 4 bases; bases with no gene match: 19. This CDR3 reads CASSRHPPQQGAREDTQYF. The CDR3 bases are TGCGCCAGCAGCCGGCATCCCCCGCAACAGGGGGCGCGGGAAGATACGCAGTATTTT.

This chain joins TRBV7-9 and TRBJ2-7; the D gene is possibly TRBD2 (5 bases). Germline lookup yields CDR1 SEHNR and CDR2 FQNEAQ (reference sequence). Deletions cut 4 bases from V and 13 bases from J, with 20 bases between. This CDR3 has 13 residues. CDR3 sequence (DNA): TGTGCCAGCAGCTACTCAAACCGGGATCCCGGTTACTTC. This translates into CASSYSNRDPGYF.

The chain links TRBV18 to TRBJ1-4; 7 bases agree with TRBD1. V was pared by 1 base and J by 3 bases, with 8 bases of the junction left unmatched. Germline loops: CDR1 KGHSH, CDR2 LQKENI. The CDR3 extends over 17 amino acids. For the CDR3, the DNA is TGTGCCAGCTCACCACTTCCGAGGGGGACAGCTAATGAAAAACTGTTTTTT. This translates into CASSPLPRGTANEKLFF.